This TCR beta chain was found in a study of blood T cell repertoires in COVID-19. Repertoires were generated with immunoSEQ multiplex PCR, while TCRdb's copy carries only in-frame clones and drops some. This table holds approximately 110,000 clones, roughly 83% found once. Sequencing was carried out using peripheral blood. The receptor was isolated from a woman in her seventies with acute or convalescent COVID-19.

CDR3 in amino acids: CASSNPNTEAFF. DNA for the CDR3: TGTGCCAGCAGTAATCCGAACACTGAAGCTTTCTTT. The rearrangement links TRBV5-5 to TRBJ1-1; unclear D gene. CDR1 SGHKS and CDR2 YYEKEE come from the germline V gene (reference sequence). There are 12 residues in the CDR3. The V end was cut by 5 bases, the J end by 1 base, with 6 bases between.